This TCR beta chain originates from a study of OX40 agonist ivuxolimab in advanced cancers. Across the study: The mean age was roughly 60 years, ranging from 23 to 79, with under 90% of participants male.

Clones were read by immunoSEQ multiplex PCR, and TCRdb kept only the in-frame ones, dropping some. The sample yields tens of thousands of clones, 70% to 90% seen once. The CDR3 has 16 amino acids. CDR1 and CDR2 (germline): MNHEY, SMNVEV (reference sequence). Trimming removed 2 bases at V and 2 bases at J, with 15 bases between. This clone was detected only once. The J gene is TRBJ2-5, the V gene TRBV27, with unresolved D. The clonotype comes from an adult with an advanced solid tumor such as melanoma, head and neck, liver or kidney cancer. The sample here was CD4+ or CD8+ T cells sorted from blood, taken in a trial of the OX40 agonist ivuxolimab. The CDR3 protein is CASSLGWATSQETQYF. The CDR3 DNA follows: TGTGCCAGCAGTTTAGGGTGGGCCACCTCGCAAGAGACCCAGTACTTC.